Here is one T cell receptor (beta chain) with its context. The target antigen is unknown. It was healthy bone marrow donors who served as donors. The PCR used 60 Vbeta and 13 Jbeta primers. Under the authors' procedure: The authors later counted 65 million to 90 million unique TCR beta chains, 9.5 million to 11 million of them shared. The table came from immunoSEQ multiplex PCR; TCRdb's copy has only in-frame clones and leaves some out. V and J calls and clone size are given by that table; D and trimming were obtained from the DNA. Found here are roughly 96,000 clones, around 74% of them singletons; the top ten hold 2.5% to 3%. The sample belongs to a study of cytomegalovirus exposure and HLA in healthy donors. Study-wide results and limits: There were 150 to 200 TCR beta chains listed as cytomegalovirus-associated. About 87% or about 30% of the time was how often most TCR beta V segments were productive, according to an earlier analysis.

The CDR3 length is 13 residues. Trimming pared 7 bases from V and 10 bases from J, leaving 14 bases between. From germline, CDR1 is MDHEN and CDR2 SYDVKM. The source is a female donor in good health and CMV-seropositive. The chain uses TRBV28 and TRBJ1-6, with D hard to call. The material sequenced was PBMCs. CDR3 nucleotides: TGTGCCAGCATGGCAGTTAGGAGCTCACCCCTCCACTTT. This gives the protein CASMAVRSSPLHF. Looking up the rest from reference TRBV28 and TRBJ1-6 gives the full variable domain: DVKVTQSSRYLVKRTGEKVFLECVQDMDHENMFWYRQDPGLGLRLIYFSYDVKMKEKGDIPEGYSVSREKKERFSLILESASTNQTSMYLCASMAVRSSPLHFGNGTRLTVT.